Below, one TCR beta chain is given with its context. No antigen is known for it. The germline V gene has CDR1 SGHRS and CDR2 YFSETQ. Trimming stripped 4 bases from V and 4 bases from J, with 14 bases between. CDR3 length: 14 amino acids. This entry is derived from a study of T cell responses to AZD1222 COVID-19 vaccine. Study-level points and caveats: Regions 160-218 and 743-854 dominated among vaccine-associated CD4 TCRs spanning spike. Following two doses of AZD1222, Spike-specific TCR breadth and depth rose. The peak T cell response came first, and repertoires were sampled only after it.

Pooled samples include second doses given at about 4 or 12 weeks. Assay used: immunoSEQ multiplex PCR; TCRdb lists only in-frame clones, some missing. The sample has approximately 88,000 clones, around 90% seen once. The input for sequencing was peripheral blood, taken 28 days after the second AZD1222 dose. The gene calls are TRBV5-1 and TRBJ1-2; D ambiguous. The TCR sequence derives from an adult who received the AZD1222 COVID-19 vaccine. The CDR3 sequence: CASSAVPMGYGYTF. CDR3 DNA: TGCGCCAGCAGCGCGGTCCCGATGGGCTATGGCTACACCTTC.